This section outlines one T cell receptor (beta chain) sequence together with its context. Antigen unknown. These data are taken from a study of cytomegalovirus exposure and HLA in healthy donors. General observations from the study: Most TCR beta V segments were productive about 90% or about 30% of the time in an earlier analysis.

The CDR3 runs to 13 residues. The V and J ends lost 3 bases and 6 bases respectively, with 14 bases between them. Per germline, CDR1 GTSNPN and CDR2 SVGIG (reference sequence). PCR used 60 Vbeta primers and 13 Jbeta primers. The data were produced by immunoSEQ multiplex PCR, yet TCRdb's version contains in-frame clones alone and is incomplete. The table has roughly 150,000 clones, about 68% seen once; the top ten hold about 2.3%. The TCR sequence derives from a female donor in good health and CMV-seronegative. This chain links TRBV30 with TRBJ1-2, with D maybe TRBD1 (5 bases). Source material: PBMCs. The DNA for the CDR3 is TGTGCCTGGAGCGTCAGGGTCTCGGATGGCTACACCTTC. It is translated as CAWSVRVSDGYTF.